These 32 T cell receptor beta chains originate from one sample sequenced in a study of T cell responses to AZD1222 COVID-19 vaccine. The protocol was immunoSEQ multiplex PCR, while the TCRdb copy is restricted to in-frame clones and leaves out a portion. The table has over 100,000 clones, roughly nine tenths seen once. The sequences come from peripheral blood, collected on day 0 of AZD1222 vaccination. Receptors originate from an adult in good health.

As DNA, the CDR3 is TGTGCCAGCAGTCCCCCTAGTGGTAAGGCTAATTACAATGAGCAGTTCTTC. It encodes CASSPPSGKANYNEQFF. The rearrangement uses TRBV28 and TRBJ2-1, with no clear D. CDR1 and CDR2 (germline): MDHEN, SYDVKM. Trimming cost V 5 bases and J 4 bases, with 21 bases left between them. The CDR3 has 17 residues.

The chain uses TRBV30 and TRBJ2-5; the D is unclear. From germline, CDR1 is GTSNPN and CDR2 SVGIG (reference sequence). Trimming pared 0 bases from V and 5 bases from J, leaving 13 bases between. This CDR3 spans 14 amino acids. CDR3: CAWSVPAWGETQYF. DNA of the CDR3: TGTGCCTGGAGTGTACCCGCCTGGGGTGAGACCCAGTACTTC.

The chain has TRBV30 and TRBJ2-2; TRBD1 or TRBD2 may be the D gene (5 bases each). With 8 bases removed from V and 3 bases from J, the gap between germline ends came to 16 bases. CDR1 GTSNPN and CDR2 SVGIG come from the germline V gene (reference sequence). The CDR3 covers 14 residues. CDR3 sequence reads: CAANRRGHTGELFF. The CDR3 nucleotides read TGTGCCGCGAATAGACGGGGCCACACCGGGGAGCTGTTTTTT.

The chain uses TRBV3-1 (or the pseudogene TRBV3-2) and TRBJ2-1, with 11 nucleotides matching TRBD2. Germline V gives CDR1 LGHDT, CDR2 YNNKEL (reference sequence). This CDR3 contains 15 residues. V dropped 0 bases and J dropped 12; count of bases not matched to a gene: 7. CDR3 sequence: CASSQEVAGGPWQFF. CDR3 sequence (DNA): TGTGCCAGCAGCCAAGAAGTAGCGGGGGGGCCTTGGCAGTTCTTC.

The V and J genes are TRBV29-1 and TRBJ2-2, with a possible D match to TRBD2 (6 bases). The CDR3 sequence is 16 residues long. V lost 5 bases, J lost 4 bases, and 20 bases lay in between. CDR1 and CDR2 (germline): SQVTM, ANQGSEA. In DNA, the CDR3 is TGCAGCGTTAGATTTTTGGGGGGTTCGAGCACCGGGGAGCTGTTTTTT. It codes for CSVRFLGGSSTGELFF.

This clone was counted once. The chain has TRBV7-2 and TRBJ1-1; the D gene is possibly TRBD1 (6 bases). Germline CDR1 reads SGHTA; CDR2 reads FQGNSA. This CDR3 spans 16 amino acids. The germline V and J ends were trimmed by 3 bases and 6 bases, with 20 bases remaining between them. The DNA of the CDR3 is TGTGCCAGCAGCTTCAACGGGGGGGGCGGAGGCGCTGAAGCTTTCTTT. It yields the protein CASSFNGGGGGAEAFF. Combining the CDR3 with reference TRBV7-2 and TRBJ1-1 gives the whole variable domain GAGVSQSPSNKVTEKGKDVELRCDPISGHTALYWYRQSLGQGLEFLIYFQGNSAPDKSGLPSDRFSAERTGGSVSTLTIQRTQQEDSAVYLCASSFNGGGGGAEAFFGQGTRLTVV.

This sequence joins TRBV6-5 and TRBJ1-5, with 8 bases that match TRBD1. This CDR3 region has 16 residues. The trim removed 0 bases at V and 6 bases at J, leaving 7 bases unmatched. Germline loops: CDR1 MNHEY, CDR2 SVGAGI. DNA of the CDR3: TGTGCCAGCAGTTACTCCGCAGCAGGGGGCTTTCAGCCCCAGCATTTT. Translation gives CASSYSAAGGFQPQHF.

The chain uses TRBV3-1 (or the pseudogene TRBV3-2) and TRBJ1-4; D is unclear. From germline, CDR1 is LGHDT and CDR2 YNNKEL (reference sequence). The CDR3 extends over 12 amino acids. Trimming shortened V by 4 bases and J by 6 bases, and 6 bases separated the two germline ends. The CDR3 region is CASSRYDEKLFF. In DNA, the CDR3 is TGTGCCAGCAGCCGATATGATGAAAAACTGTTTTTT.

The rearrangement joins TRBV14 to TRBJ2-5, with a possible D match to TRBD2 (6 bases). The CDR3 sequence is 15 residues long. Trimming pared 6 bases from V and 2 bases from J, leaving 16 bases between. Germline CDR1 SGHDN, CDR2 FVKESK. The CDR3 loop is CASSLGTSWQETQYF. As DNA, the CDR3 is TGTGCCAGCAGTCTTGGGACTTCCTGGCAAGAGACCCAGTACTTC.

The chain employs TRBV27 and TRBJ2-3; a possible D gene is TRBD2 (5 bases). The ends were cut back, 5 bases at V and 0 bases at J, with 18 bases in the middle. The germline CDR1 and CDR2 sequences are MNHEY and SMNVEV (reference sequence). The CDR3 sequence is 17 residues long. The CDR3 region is CASSKGRGAYSTDTQYF. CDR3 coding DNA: TGTGCCAGCAGTAAAGGACGGGGAGCGTATAGCACAGATACGCAGTATTTT.

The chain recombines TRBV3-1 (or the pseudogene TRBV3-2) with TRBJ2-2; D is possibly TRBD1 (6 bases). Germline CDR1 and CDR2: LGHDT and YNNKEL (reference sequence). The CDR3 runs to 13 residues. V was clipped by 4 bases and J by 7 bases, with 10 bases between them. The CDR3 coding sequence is TGTGCCAGCAGCCTCAGGGGCGGCGGGGAGCTGTTTTTT. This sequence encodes CASSLRGGGELFF.

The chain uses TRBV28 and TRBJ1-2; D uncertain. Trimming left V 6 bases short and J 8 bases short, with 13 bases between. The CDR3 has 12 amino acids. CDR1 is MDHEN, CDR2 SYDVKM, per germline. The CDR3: CASSWPRRGYTF. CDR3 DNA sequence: TGTGCCAGCAGCTGGCCCCGGCGGGGCTACACCTTC.

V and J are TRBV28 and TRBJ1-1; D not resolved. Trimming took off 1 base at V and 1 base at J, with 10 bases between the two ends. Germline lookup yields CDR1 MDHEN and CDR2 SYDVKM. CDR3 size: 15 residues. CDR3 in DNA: TGTGCCAGCAGTTTATTTACCCAAGAGAACACTGAAGCTTTCTTT. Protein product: CASSLFTQENTEAFF.

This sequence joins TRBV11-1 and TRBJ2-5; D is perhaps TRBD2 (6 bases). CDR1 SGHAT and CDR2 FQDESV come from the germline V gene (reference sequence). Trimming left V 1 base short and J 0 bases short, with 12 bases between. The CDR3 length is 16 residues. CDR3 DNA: TGTGCCAGCAGCTTAGGTAGGAGGGAGTACCAAGAGACCCAGTACTTC. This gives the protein CASSLGRREYQETQYF.

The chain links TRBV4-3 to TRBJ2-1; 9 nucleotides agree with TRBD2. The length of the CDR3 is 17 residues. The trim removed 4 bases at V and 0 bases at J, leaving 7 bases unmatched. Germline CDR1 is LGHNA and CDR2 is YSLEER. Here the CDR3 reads CASSPSGGWSSYNEQFF. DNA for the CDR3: TGCGCCAGCAGCCCGAGCGGGGGGTGGAGCTCCTACAATGAGCAGTTCTTC.

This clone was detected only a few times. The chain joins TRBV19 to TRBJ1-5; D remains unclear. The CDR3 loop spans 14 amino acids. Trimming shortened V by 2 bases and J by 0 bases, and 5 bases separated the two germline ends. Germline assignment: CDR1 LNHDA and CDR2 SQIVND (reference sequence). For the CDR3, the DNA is TGTGCCAGTAGTATATATGCTAGCAATCAGCCCCAGCATTTT. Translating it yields CASSIYASNQPQHF.

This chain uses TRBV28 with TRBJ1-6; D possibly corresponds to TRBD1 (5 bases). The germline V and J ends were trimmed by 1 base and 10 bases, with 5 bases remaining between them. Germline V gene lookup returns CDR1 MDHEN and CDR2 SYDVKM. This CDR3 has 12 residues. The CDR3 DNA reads TGTGCCAGCAGTTTATCAGGGTCACCCCTCCACTTT. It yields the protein CASSLSGSPLHF.

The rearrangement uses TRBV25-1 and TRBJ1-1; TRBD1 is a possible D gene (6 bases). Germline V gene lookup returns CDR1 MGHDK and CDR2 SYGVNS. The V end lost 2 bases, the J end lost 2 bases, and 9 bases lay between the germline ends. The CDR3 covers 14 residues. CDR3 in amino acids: CASSEDRFNTEAFF. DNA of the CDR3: TGTGCCAGCAGTGAAGACAGGTTTAACACTGAAGCTTTCTTT.

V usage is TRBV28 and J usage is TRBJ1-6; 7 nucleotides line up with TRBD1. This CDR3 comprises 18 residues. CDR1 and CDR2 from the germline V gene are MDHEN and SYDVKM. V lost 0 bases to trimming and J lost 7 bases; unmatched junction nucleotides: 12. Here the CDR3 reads CASSLWGQQGSLNSPLHF. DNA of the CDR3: TGTGCCAGCAGTTTATGGGGACAGCAAGGGAGCTTAAATTCACCCCTCCACTTT.

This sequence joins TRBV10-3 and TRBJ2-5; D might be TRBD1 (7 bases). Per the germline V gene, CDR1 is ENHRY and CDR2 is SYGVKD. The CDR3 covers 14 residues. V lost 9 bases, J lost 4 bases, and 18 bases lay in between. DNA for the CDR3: TGTGCCATTAAAGAGGAGGGACAGCTAGAGACCCAGTACTTC. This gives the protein CAIKEEGQLETQYF.

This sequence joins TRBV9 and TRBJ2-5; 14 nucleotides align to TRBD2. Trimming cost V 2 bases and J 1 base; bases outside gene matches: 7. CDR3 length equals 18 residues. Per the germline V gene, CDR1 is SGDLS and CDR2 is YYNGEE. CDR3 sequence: CASSVGGGLAGAQETQYF. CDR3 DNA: TGTGCCAGCAGCGTTGGAGGGGGACTAGCGGGGGCCCAAGAGACCCAGTACTTC.

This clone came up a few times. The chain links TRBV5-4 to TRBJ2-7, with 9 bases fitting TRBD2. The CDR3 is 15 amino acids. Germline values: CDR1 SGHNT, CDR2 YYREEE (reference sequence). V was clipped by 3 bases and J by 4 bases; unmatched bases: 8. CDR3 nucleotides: TGTGCCAGCAGCTCAGCGGGCGGGAGGGCTTACGAGCAGTACTTC. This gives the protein CASSSAGGRAYEQYF.

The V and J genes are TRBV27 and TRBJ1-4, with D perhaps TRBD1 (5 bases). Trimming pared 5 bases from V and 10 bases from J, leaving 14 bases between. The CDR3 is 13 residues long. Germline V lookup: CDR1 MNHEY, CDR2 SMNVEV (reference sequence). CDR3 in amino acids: CASSPWDRLKLFF. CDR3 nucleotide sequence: TGTGCCAGCAGTCCTTGGGACCGACTAAAACTGTTTTTT.

DNA for the CDR3: TGTGCCAGCAGTCCGTCCCTAGAAGCTCGTTGGCGGTACTTC. The encoded protein is CASSPSLEARWRYF. The rearrangement uses TRBV28 and TRBJ2-7; D remains ambiguous. From germline, CDR1 is MDHEN and CDR2 SYDVKM. This CDR3 comprises 14 residues. The V end lost 5 bases, the J end lost 12 bases, and 23 bases lay between the germline ends.

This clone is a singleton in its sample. The CDR3 DNA reads as TGTGCCAGCAGTGGGCCCGGGACCGACAGCGGGAGGGACTACGAGCAGTACTTC. Translating it yields CASSGPGTDSGRDYEQYF. V is TRBV28 and J is TRBJ2-7; 10 bases match TRBD2. The ends lost 5 bases at V and 3 bases at J; junction bases unmatched: 16. This CDR3 has 18 residues. The V gene's germline CDR1 is MDHEN and CDR2 SYDVKM.

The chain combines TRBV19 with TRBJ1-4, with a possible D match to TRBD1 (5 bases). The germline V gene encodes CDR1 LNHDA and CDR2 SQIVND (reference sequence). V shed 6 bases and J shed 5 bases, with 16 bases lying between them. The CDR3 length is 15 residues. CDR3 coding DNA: TGTGCCAGTAGAAGTCCTTCAGGGCCCAATGAAAAACTGTTTTTT. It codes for CASRSPSGPNEKLFF. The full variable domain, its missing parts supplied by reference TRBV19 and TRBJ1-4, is DGGITQSPKYLFRKEGQNVTLSCEQNLNHDAMYWYRQDPGQGLRLIYYSQIVNDFQKGDIAEGYSVSREKKESFPLTVTSAQKNPTAFYLCASRSPSGPNEKLFFGSGTQLSVL.

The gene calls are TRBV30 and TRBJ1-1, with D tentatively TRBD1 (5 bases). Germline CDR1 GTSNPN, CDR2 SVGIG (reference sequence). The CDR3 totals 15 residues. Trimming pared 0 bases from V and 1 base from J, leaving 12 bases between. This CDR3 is CAWSVLGVPNTEAFF. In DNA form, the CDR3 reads TGTGCCTGGAGTGTACTAGGGGTCCCGAACACTGAAGCTTTCTTT.

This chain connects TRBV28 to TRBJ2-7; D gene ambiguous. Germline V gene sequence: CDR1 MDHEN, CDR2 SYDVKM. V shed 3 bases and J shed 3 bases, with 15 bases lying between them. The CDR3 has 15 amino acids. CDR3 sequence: CASSFLSTEDYEQYF. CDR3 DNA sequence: TGTGCCAGCAGTTTTTTATCGACCGAGGACTACGAGCAGTACTTC.

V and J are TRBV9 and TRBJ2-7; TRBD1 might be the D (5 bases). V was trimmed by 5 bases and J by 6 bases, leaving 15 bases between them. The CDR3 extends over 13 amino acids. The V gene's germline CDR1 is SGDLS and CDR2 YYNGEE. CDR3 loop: CASSLSPGSEQYF. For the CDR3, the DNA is TGTGCCAGCAGTCTTTCACCAGGGTCCGAGCAGTACTTC.

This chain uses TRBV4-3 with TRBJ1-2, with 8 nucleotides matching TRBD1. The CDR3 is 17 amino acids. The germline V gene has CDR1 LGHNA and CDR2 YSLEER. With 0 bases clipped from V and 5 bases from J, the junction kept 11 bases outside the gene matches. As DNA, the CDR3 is TGCGCCAGCAGCCAAGATGGCGGAACGACAGGGGTGTATGGCTACACCTTC. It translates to CASSQDGGTTGVYGYTF.

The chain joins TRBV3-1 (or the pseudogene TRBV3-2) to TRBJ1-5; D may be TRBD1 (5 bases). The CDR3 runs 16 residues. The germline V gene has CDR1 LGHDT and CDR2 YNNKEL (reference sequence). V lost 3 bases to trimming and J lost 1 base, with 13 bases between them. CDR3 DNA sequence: TGTGCCAGCAGCCAGGGTAGTCAGGGAAGCAATCAGCCCCAGCATTTT. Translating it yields CASSQGSQGSNQPQHF.

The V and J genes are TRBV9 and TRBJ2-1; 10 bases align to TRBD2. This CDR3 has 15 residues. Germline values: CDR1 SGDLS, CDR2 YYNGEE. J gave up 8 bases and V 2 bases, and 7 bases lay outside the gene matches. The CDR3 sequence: CASSVLTSGMDEQFF. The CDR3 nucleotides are TGTGCCAGCAGCGTTTTAACTAGCGGGATGGATGAGCAGTTCTTC.